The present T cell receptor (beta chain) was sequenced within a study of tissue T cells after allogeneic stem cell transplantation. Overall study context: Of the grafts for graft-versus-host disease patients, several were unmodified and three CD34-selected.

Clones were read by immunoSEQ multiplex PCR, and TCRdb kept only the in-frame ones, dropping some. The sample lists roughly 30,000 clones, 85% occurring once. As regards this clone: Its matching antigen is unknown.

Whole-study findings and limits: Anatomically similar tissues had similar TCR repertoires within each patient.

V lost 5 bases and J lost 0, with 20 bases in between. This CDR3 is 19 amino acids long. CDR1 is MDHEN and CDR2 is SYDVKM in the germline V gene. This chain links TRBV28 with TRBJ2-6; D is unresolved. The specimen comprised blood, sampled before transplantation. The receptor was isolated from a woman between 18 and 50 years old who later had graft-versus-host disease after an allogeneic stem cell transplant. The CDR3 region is CASSPALGRKSSGANVLTF. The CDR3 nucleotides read TGTGCCAGCAGTCCAGCCCTCGGACGTAAAAGCTCTGGGGCCAACGTCCTGACTTTC.